This T cell receptor (beta chain) originates from a study of blood T cell repertoires in COVID-19. Study as a whole: There were acute and convalescent COVID-19 samples, and they came from the United States, Italy and Spain.

Per the original data handling: Amplification of reference gene primers provided the estimated nucleated cell counts. TCRdb's table, derived via immunoSEQ multiplex PCR, lists solely in-frame clones and lacks some. D and trimming were read from the DNA, whereas the V and J calls and clone size are those reported in that table. The sample has around 250,000 clones, approximately 86% seen once. With V trimmed by 2 bases and J by 1 base, 9 bases remained unmatched. This CDR3 comprises 18 residues. This sequence was found in a woman aged 55-70 years who had recovered from COVID-19. The specimen sequenced was peripheral blood. The chain has TRBV23-1 and TRBJ2-2; 8 bases match TRBD1. TRBV23-1 is assigned to the ORF class and has an uncertain function. CDR3 region: CASSQPSPGQENTGELFF. CDR3 nucleotide sequence: TGCGCCAGCAGTCAACCCTCTCCGGGACAGGAGAACACCGGGGAGCTGTTTTTT.